This T cell receptor (beta chain) came from a study of patients and donors after allogeneic stem cell transplantation. Via MiXCR, TCRdb re-called the RT-PCR reads, giving one row per CDR3 protein. This table holds 200,000 to 250,000 distinct CDR3 sequences, 13% to 15% found once. Looked up from germline, CDR1 is DFQATT and CDR2 is SNEGSKA (reference sequence). This CDR3 has 16 amino acids. The V and J ends lost 0 bases and 5 bases, in that order; junction bases with no gene match: 6. Sequences were obtained from blood, either unsorted or a sorted T cell fraction (not recorded which). This receptor was obtained from a human donor who was either an allogeneic HSCT recipient or a stem cell or donor lymphocyte infusion donor (not recorded which). It is not recorded whose cells these are; they may come from a transplant donor. The V call is TRBV20-1, the J call TRBJ2-5; TRBD2 aligns across 13 bases. CDR3 sequence (DNA): TGCAGTGCTAGAGATCCACTAGCGGGGGGGAGGGAGACCCAGTACTTC. Protein sequence: CSARDPLAGGRETQYF.